These 29 T cell receptor beta chains were sequenced from one sample in a study of blood T cell repertoires in COVID-19 (dated by TCRdb to the early 2020s). The receptor library was made with the immunoSEQ multiplex PCR assay. Held by TCRdb, this immuneACCESS table contains in-frame sequences only and omits some clones. Under half of the omission traces to an unresolved V gene where checked; the cause of the rest is unknown. This sample comprises roughly 49,000 clones, roughly 87% of them detected only once. In total, the top ten clones hold under 8.5% of the sample. Sequenced sample: peripheral blood. Source of these receptors: a man aged 50-59 years with active COVID-19.

The chain employs TRBV6-2 or TRBV6-3 and TRBJ1-2; no firm D call. Germline values: CDR1 MNHEY, CDR2 SVGEGT. The V end lost 5 bases, the J end lost 0 bases, and 7 bases lay between the germline ends. There are 13 residues in the CDR3. In DNA, the CDR3 is TGTGCCAGCAGTACAACAGCTAACTATGGCTACACCTTC. Translation: CASSTTANYGYTF.

The rearrangement links TRBV5-6 to TRBJ1-5, with 8 bases aligning to TRBD1. Germline V gene data show CDR1 as SGHDT and CDR2 as YYEEEE. The CDR3 loop spans 15 amino acids. V was pared by 2 bases and J by 4 bases, with 5 bases of the junction left unmatched. CDR3 sequence (DNA): TGTGCCAGCAGCTTAGGGACAGGAATTAATCAGCCCCAGCATTTT. The encoded protein is CASSLGTGINQPQHF.

The rearrangement uses TRBV19 and TRBJ1-2; TRBD1 is a possible D gene (5 bases). The germline gives CDR1 LNHDA, CDR2 SQIVND (reference sequence). The CDR3 consists of 14 residues. V was shortened by 2 bases and J by 6 bases, with 13 bases between the two germline ends. This CDR3 is CASSILQGLHGYTF. In nucleotides, the CDR3 is TGTGCCAGTAGTATATTGCAGGGACTACATGGCTACACCTTC.

The rearrangement links TRBV12-3 or TRBV12-4 to TRBJ2-7; unclear D gene. CDR3 length: 13 residues. V was pared by 6 bases and J by 3 bases, with 12 bases between. The CDR3 is CASSLGLSYEQYF. In nucleotides, the CDR3 is TGTGCCAGCAGCCTGGGCCTGAGCTACGAGCAGTACTTC.

V usage is TRBV5-1 and J usage is TRBJ2-7; D call uncertain. The germline V gene has CDR1 SGHRS and CDR2 YFSETQ. V shed 4 bases and J shed 6 bases, with 11 bases lying between them. The CDR3 is 12 residues long. The chain's CDR3 is CASSPPPGEQYF. The CDR3 nucleotides are TGCGCCAGCAGCCCCCCCCCGGGCGAGCAGTACTTC.

This clone was seen only a few times. The chain links TRBV19 to TRBJ1-5; 7 positions match TRBD1. Germline-derived CDR1 and CDR2 are LNHDA and SQIVND (reference sequence). Trimming cost V 9 bases and J 11 bases; bases outside gene matches: 13. The CDR3 is 13 amino acids. The CDR3: CASRQGLGGAQHF. DNA of the CDR3: TGTGCCAGCAGACAGGGCCTGGGCGGGGCCCAGCATTTT.

The rearrangement joins TRBV5-1 to TRBJ1-1; D gene uncertain. The V end was cut by 0 bases, the J end by 0 bases, with 6 bases between. The CDR3 spans 14 residues. The V gene's germline CDR1 is SGHRS and CDR2 YFSETQ. In DNA form, the CDR3 reads TGCGCCAGCAGCTTGGACGGTATGAACACTGAAGCTTTCTTT. Protein product: CASSLDGMNTEAFF.

This chain uses TRBV7-9 with TRBJ1-6; D gene uncertain. V lost 5 bases, J lost 15 bases, and 14 bases lay in between. Germline values: CDR1 SEHNR, CDR2 FQNEAQ (reference sequence). This CDR3 spans 12 amino acids. CDR3 region: CASSTSTGGLHF. In DNA form, the CDR3 reads TGTGCCAGCAGCACTTCGACGGGAGGCCTCCACTTT.

The gene calls are TRBV27 and TRBJ2-5; the match to TRBD1 covers 7 bases. Trimming at V came to 5 bases and at J to 13 bases, leaving 10 bases not matched to a gene. The germline V gene has CDR1 MNHEY and CDR2 SMNVEV (reference sequence). This CDR3 region has 12 residues. CDR3 DNA: TGTGCCAGCAGTACGGCACAGGGGCCTCCGTACTTC. Residues: CASSTAQGPPYF.

The rearrangement joins TRBV30 to TRBJ1-1; D not resolved. This CDR3 is built from 13 residues. The germline V gene has CDR1 GTSNPN and CDR2 SVGIG (reference sequence). The V and J ends lost 2 bases and 4 bases respectively, with 11 bases between them. The CDR3 sequence: CAWSTQVGTEAFF. The CDR3, as DNA: TGTGCCTGGAGTACCCAGGTTGGCACTGAAGCTTTCTTT.

This clone was recorded a few times. The chain carries TRBV6-1 and TRBJ2-1; TRBD2 matches 8 bases. The junction had 1 base not matched to a gene; V was cut back by 1 base and J by 2 bases. Germline CDR1 and CDR2: MNHNS and SASEGT. CDR3 size: 15 residues. CDR3 DNA: TGTGCCAGCAGTGAAGGGGGACTAGCCTACAATGAGCAGTTCTTC. This translates into CASSEGGLAYNEQFF.

The table lists this clone with a count of one. In DNA form, the CDR3 reads TGTGCCAGCAGCTTAGAGGGGCTGAGATGGATCCAGTACTTC. It specifies CASSLEGLRWIQYF. The chain couples TRBV7-9 to TRBJ2-5, with D tentatively TRBD1 (5 bases). The CDR3 is made up of 14 amino acids. Trimming took 1 base from V and 10 from J, leaving 16 bases between them. Germline V gives CDR1 SEHNR, CDR2 FQNEAQ (reference sequence). The complete variable domain, with remaining parts taken from reference TRBV7-9 and TRBJ2-5, reads DTGVSQNPRHKITKRGQNVTFRCDPISEHNRLYWYRQTLGQGPEFLTYFQNEAQLEKSRLLSDRFSAERPKGSFSTLEIQRTEQGDSAMYLCASSLEGLRWIQYFGPGTRLLVL.

The chain recombines TRBV2 with TRBJ2-1, with 8 bases matching TRBD2. CDR1 is SNHLY and CDR2 is FYNNEI in the germline V gene. With V trimmed by 7 bases and J by 7 bases, 0 bases remained unmatched. This CDR3 has 11 residues. The CDR3 region is CASTGGNEQFF. The CDR3, as DNA: TGTGCCAGCACGGGAGGGAATGAGCAGTTCTTC.

This sequence joins TRBV6-5 and TRBJ1-3; D not certain. V lost 7 bases to trimming and J lost 0 bases, with 13 bases between them. The CDR3 has 15 amino acids. The V gene's germline CDR1 is MNHEY and CDR2 SVGAGI. CDR3: CASTQRPSSGNTIYF. CDR3 DNA: TGTGCCAGCACCCAGAGGCCCAGCTCTGGAAACACCATATATTTT.

A single count supports this clone. This rearrangement joins TRBV18 to TRBJ2-6, with no clear D. The CDR3 has 15 amino acids. Germline CDR1 and CDR2: KGHSH and LQKENI. V lost 2 bases and J 1 base, leaving 6 bases between the germline ends. Written as DNA, the CDR3 is TGTGCCAGCTCACCATCCAGTTCTGGGGCCAACGTCCTGACTTTC. This translates into CASSPSSSGANVLTF.

The gene calls are TRBV10-3 and TRBJ2-7, with D unclear. V was shortened by 5 bases and J by 0 bases, with 2 bases between the two germline ends. CDR1 ENHRY and CDR2 SYGVKD come from the germline V gene. The CDR3 spans 11 residues. The CDR3 region has the DNA TGTGCCATCAGTCACTCCTACGAGCAGTACTTC. Translating it yields CAISHSYEQYF.

The chain uses TRBV19 and TRBJ2-7, with a weak D call TRBD1 (6 bases). V lost 3 bases and J 3 bases, leaving 12 bases between the germline ends. CDR3 length equals 14 residues. The germline gives CDR1 LNHDA, CDR2 SQIVND (reference sequence). CDR3 DNA sequence: TGTGCCAGTAGTATCCGGGGACAAAACTACGAGCAGTACTTC. The encoded protein is CASSIRGQNYEQYF.

This clone has just one count. This rearrangement joins TRBV6-5 to TRBJ2-1; 9 bases are shared with TRBD1. The trim removed 6 bases at V and 1 base at J, leaving 4 bases unmatched. The germline V gene encodes CDR1 MNHEY and CDR2 SVGAGI. This CDR3 is built from 15 residues. The DNA of the CDR3 is TGTGCCAGCAGCCGACAGGGGGGATCCTACAATGAGCAGTTCTTC. It is translated as CASSRQGGSYNEQFF.

V usage is TRBV7-9 and J usage is TRBJ2-3, with 8 bases that match TRBD2. This CDR3 has 15 residues. Trimming removed 5 bases from V and 1 base from J; junction bases left unmatched: 5. The germline V gene has CDR1 SEHNR and CDR2 FQNEAQ (reference sequence). CDR3 in DNA: TGTGCCAGCAGCCGGGCCGGGGGGGGCACAGATACGCAGTATTTT. Its translation is CASSRAGGGTDTQYF. The variable domain in full, completed from reference TRBV7-9 and TRBJ2-3, reads DTGVSQNPRHKITKRGQNVTFRCDPISEHNRLYWYRQTLGQGPEFLTYFQNEAQLEKSRLLSDRFSAERPKGSFSTLEIQRTEQGDSAMYLCASSRAGGGTDTQYFGPGTRLTVL.

In nucleotides, the CDR3 is TGCGCCAGCAGCTTGGCTAGAGCGGGTGTAAAGAATGAGCAGTTCTTC. This sequence encodes CASSLARAGVKNEQFF. This chain joins TRBV5-1 and TRBJ2-1, with D possibly matching TRBD2 (6 bases). This CDR3 contains 16 residues. The ends were cut back, 0 bases at V and 7 bases at J, with 17 bases in the middle. Germline CDR1 SGHRS, CDR2 YFSETQ.

V and J are TRBV10-1 and TRBJ2-2; TRBD1 agrees at 10 bases. In germline, CDR1 is WNHNN, CDR2 SYGVQD (reference sequence). This CDR3 contains 16 residues. The V and J ends lost 3 bases and 4 bases, in that order; junction bases with no gene match: 5. The CDR3 region is CASSDLRDRGTGELFF. For the CDR3, the DNA is TGCGCCAGCAGTGACCTCCGGGACAGGGGCACCGGGGAGCTGTTTTTT.

The chain is built from TRBV29-1 and TRBJ1-3, with 10 bases fitting TRBD1. Germline V gene lookup returns CDR1 SQVTM and CDR2 ANQGSEA. V gave up 6 bases and J gave up 6 bases; unmatched junction bases: 8. The CDR3 is 14 amino acids. This CDR3 reads CSVLTGGAENTIYF. CDR3 in DNA: TGCAGCGTATTGACAGGGGGCGCAGAAAACACCATATATTTT.

This clone was found once. The chain uses TRBV18 and TRBJ1-1; 7 nucleotides agree with TRBD1. The CDR3 consists of 15 residues. Trimming cost V 4 bases and J 8 bases; bases outside gene matches: 13. The germline CDR1 and CDR2 sequences are KGHSH and LQKENI. The CDR3: CASSRSETGLAEAFF. CDR3 in DNA: TGTGCCAGCTCACGTTCCGAGACAGGGCTTGCGGAAGCTTTCTTT.

The chain joins TRBV7-9 to TRBJ2-2; the match to TRBD2 covers 11 bases. The V segment lost 4 bases and the J segment 4 bases; nucleotides outside the gene matches: 11. The CDR3 runs to 18 residues. In germline, CDR1 is SEHNR, CDR2 FQNEAQ (reference sequence). The CDR3 here is CASSSVVAGGPGTGELFF. CDR3 DNA: TGTGCCAGCAGCTCGGTTGTAGCGGGAGGGCCCGGCACCGGGGAGCTGTTTTTT.

The chain joins TRBV5-1 to TRBJ2-7, with 7 bases that match TRBD1. Unmatched junction bases numbered 9, after V lost 0 bases and J lost 3 bases. This CDR3 comprises 16 residues. Germline V gives CDR1 SGHRS, CDR2 YFSETQ. CDR3 in amino acids: CASSLGPGQPFYEQYF. The CDR3 region has the DNA TGCGCCAGCAGCTTGGGACCGGGACAGCCTTTCTACGAGCAGTACTTC. The full variable domain, in which reference TRBV5-1 and TRBJ2-7 provide the parts outside the CDR3, is KAGVTQTPRYLIKTRGQQVTLSCSPISGHRSVSWYQQTPGQGLQFLFEYFSETQRNKGNFPGRFSGRQFSNSRSEMNVSTLELGDSALYLCASSLGPGQPFYEQYFGPGTRLTVT.

This chain uses TRBV5-6 with TRBJ1-5, with D perhaps TRBD1 (5 bases). Germline CDR1 and CDR2: SGHDT and YYEEEE. V shed 0 bases and J shed 2 bases, with 15 bases lying between them. This CDR3 region has 17 residues. In nucleotides, the CDR3 is TGTGCCAGCAGCTTGGCCAGGGTTGTGAGAGGCAATCAGCCCCAGCATTTT. It yields the protein CASSLARVVRGNQPQHF.

This chain uses TRBV3-1 (or the pseudogene TRBV3-2) with TRBJ2-5, with 9 bases lining up with TRBD1. With 3 bases clipped from V and 5 bases from J, the junction kept 10 bases outside the gene matches. Germline V gene sequence: CDR1 LGHDT, CDR2 YNNKEL (reference sequence). The CDR3 has 16 residues. CDR3: CASSQAGTGYLETQYF. The DNA of the CDR3 is TGTGCCAGCAGCCAGGCGGGGACAGGGTACTTGGAGACCCAGTACTTC.

The chain couples TRBV2 to TRBJ1-1; D gene ambiguous. V was pared by 7 bases and J by 0 bases, with 12 bases between. This CDR3 has 14 amino acids. CDR1 SNHLY and CDR2 FYNNEI come from the germline V gene. CDR3 residues: CASIDDSMNTEAFF. The CDR3 nucleotides read TGTGCCAGCATAGACGACTCCATGAACACTGAAGCTTTCTTT.

The V gene is TRBV2, the J gene TRBJ2-3; TRBD1 aligns across 9 bases. The V gene's germline CDR1 is SNHLY and CDR2 FYNNEI. V trimming: 6 bases; J trimming: 7 bases; junction bases outside the gene matches: 11. The CDR3 covers 15 residues. In DNA form, the CDR3 reads TGTGCCAGCAGCCCCCTCGGACAGGGGCCGAATACGCAGTATTTT. Its protein product is CASSPLGQGPNTQYF.